These 25 T cell receptor beta chains came from one sample sequenced in a study of shared clonotypes between healthy human individuals. TCRdb's table, derived via immunoSEQ multiplex PCR, lists solely in-frame clones and lacks some. This table has roughly 2,000,000 clones, over 85% appearing once. CD45RO-negative, CCR7-selected cells formed the naive CD8 fraction, which excluded terminally differentiated effector memory CD45RA+ cells. Sequenced: naive CD8+ T cells from PBMCs. Source of these receptors: a man aged 18 to 30 in good health. Some clones in this sample may be carry-over from other donors' samples.

With respect to this clone: This sample includes further DNA sequences coding for the same CDR3. The gene calls are TRBV27 and TRBJ1-1; D gene ambiguous. The CDR3 runs 13 residues. V was shortened by 3 bases and J by 4 bases, with 9 bases between the two germline ends. Germline CDR1 is MNHEY and CDR2 is SMNVEV (reference sequence). The CDR3 spells CASSFGVGTEAFF. The CDR3 coding sequence is TGTGCCAGCAGTTTCGGGGTGGGCACTGAAGCTTTCTTT.

The chain combines TRBV30 with TRBJ2-7, with 13 positions matching TRBD2. Germline V gives CDR1 GTSNPN, CDR2 SVGIG (reference sequence). With 2 bases clipped from V and 5 bases from J, the junction kept 6 bases outside the gene matches. The length of the CDR3 is 15 residues. In DNA form, the CDR3 reads TGTGCCTGGAGTAAGACTAGCGGGAGGATTGACGAGCAGTACTTC. Its translation: CAWSKTSGRIDEQYF.

The chain has TRBV11-2 and TRBJ2-7, with a weak D call TRBD1 (5 bases). The CDR3 spans 16 residues. From germline, CDR1 is SGHAT and CDR2 FQNNGV. Trimming stripped 1 base from V and 3 bases from J, with 16 bases between. CDR3 sequence (DNA): TGTGCCAGCAGCTTAGGCTGGCAGGGCCTCTTCTACGAGCAGTACTTC. Residues: CASSLGWQGLFYEQYF.

V usage is TRBV28 and J usage is TRBJ1-5; D call uncertain. Germline V gene data show CDR1 as MDHEN and CDR2 as SYDVKM. Trimming pared 1 base from V and 6 bases from J, leaving 16 bases between. The CDR3 has 16 amino acids. Here the CDR3 reads CASSLFTDSYGQPQHF. DNA for the CDR3: TGTGCCAGCAGTTTATTTACGGATTCCTACGGTCAGCCCCAGCATTTT.

The chain has TRBV6-6 and TRBJ1-2, with D unclear. There are 14 residues in the CDR3. V was shortened by 6 bases and J by 2 bases, with 13 bases between the two germline ends. Per germline, CDR1 MNHNY and CDR2 SVGAGI (reference sequence). The CDR3 DNA reads as TGTGCCAGCAGCGATAAGGAGTTGAACTATGGCTACACCTTC. This translates into CASSDKELNYGYTF.

The rearrangement uses TRBV7-6 and TRBJ2-7; D is possibly TRBD1 or TRBD2 (7 bases each). With 8 bases removed from V and 1 base from J, the gap between germline ends came to 15 bases. Germline loops: CDR1 SGHVS, CDR2 FNYEAQ. The CDR3 is 14 residues long. The CDR3 region is CASQGGSGSYEQYF. In nucleotides, the CDR3 is TGTGCCAGCCAGGGGGGGAGTGGGTCCTACGAGCAGTACTTC.

The V and J genes are TRBV29-1 and TRBJ1-2; the match to TRBD1 covers 8 bases. The CDR3 consists of 12 residues. Germline V gives CDR1 SQVTM, CDR2 ANQGSEA. The junction had 2 bases not matched to a gene; V was cut back by 6 bases and J by 2 bases. The CDR3 region has the DNA TGCAGCGTGACAGGGGCCAACTATGGCTACACCTTC. It encodes CSVTGANYGYTF.

This chain links TRBV7-9 with TRBJ2-5; possibly TRBD2 for D (6 bases). Germline V gene sequence: CDR1 SEHNR, CDR2 FQNEAQ (reference sequence). The V end was cut by 5 bases, the J end by 3 bases, with 13 bases between. CDR3 size: 14 residues. The CDR3 reads CASSALGEEETQYF. The DNA of the CDR3 is TGTGCCAGCAGCGCCCTGGGGGAGGAAGAGACCCAGTACTTC.

This clone was observed once. The chain couples TRBV27 to TRBJ1-2, with D perhaps matching TRBD1 (6 bases). Trimming took off 2 bases at V and 2 bases at J, with 12 bases between the two ends. The CDR3 spans 15 residues. Per germline, CDR1 MNHEY and CDR2 SMNVEV (reference sequence). CDR3 sequence reads: CASSLIGGGNYGYTF. CDR3 in DNA: TGTGCCAGCAGTTTAATTGGGGGCGGGAACTATGGCTACACCTTC.

V and J are TRBV5-1 and TRBJ2-1, with 7 bases lining up with TRBD1. V was clipped by 4 bases and J by 1 base; unmatched bases: 5. The CDR3 has 15 residues. Germline V gene lookup returns CDR1 SGHRS and CDR2 YFSETQ. The DNA of the CDR3 is TGCGCCAGCAGCATACGACAGGGATCCTACAATGAGCAGTTCTTC. Protein sequence: CASSIRQGSYNEQFF.

The genes are TRBV29-1 and TRBJ2-5; 8 positions match TRBD2. Germline V gives CDR1 SQVTM, CDR2 ANQGSEA. This CDR3 contains 14 residues. The ends lost 7 bases at V and 5 bases at J; junction bases unmatched: 12. The CDR3 bases are TGCAGCGCGTTAGAGCGGGAGTTAGTGGAGACCCAGTACTTC. Translating gives CSALERELVETQYF.

This clone was picked up one time. V gene TRBV7-3 combines with J gene TRBJ1-2; 8 nucleotides align to TRBD1. After removal of 5 bases from V and 8 bases from J, the junction contained 13 bases not matched to a gene. CDR3 size: 15 residues. Germline V gives CDR1 SGHTA, CDR2 FQGTGA. CDR3 DNA: TGTGCCAGCAGCCCCGACAGGGGAGCCCCCGGGGGCTACACCTTC. This gives the protein CASSPDRGAPGGYTF.

J is TRBJ2-1 and V is TRBV5-6; 10 nucleotides line up with TRBD2. With V trimmed by 4 bases and J by 5 bases, 6 bases remained unmatched. This CDR3 is built from 15 residues. Germline V gives CDR1 SGHDT, CDR2 YYEEEE. The CDR3 loop reads CASSPGLAEDNEQFF. CDR3 coding DNA: TGTGCCAGCAGCCCTGGACTAGCGGAAGACAATGAGCAGTTCTTC.

J is TRBJ2-1 and V is TRBV27, with a weak D call TRBD2 (6 bases). The CDR3 is 16 amino acids. The germline CDR1 and CDR2 sequences are MNHEY and SMNVEV (reference sequence). V was trimmed by 8 bases and J by 0 bases, leaving 17 bases between them. CDR3 in DNA: TGTGCCAGCGGAGCCCTCCTGACTAGCTCCTACAATGAGCAGTTCTTC. Its protein is CASGALLTSSYNEQFF.

The CDR3 DNA reads TGTGCCAGTACTGAAGGTAGCTCCTACGAGCAGTACTTC. Its protein is CASTEGSSYEQYF. The chain is built from TRBV19 and TRBJ2-7; no firm D call. This CDR3 region has 13 residues. In germline, CDR1 is LNHDA, CDR2 SQIVND (reference sequence). Trimming shortened V by 7 bases and J by 0 bases, and 10 bases separated the two germline ends.

This clone turned up a few times. The chain has TRBV5-1 and TRBJ2-7; 14 nucleotides agree with TRBD2. The length of the CDR3 is 15 residues. Germline V gene data show CDR1 as SGHRS and CDR2 as YFSETQ. V lost 3 bases to trimming and J lost 3 bases; unmatched junction nucleotides: 2. The CDR3: CASSSGTSGSYEQYF. As DNA, the CDR3 is TGCGCCAGCAGCTCCGGGACTAGCGGGAGCTACGAGCAGTACTTC.

The chain recombines TRBV28 with TRBJ2-3; TRBD2 aligns across 7 bases. Germline V gene data show CDR1 as MDHEN and CDR2 as SYDVKM. J was trimmed by 0 bases and V by 3 bases; bases with no gene match: 9. The CDR3 is 17 amino acids. The chain's CDR3 is CASSFGRGFLSTDTQYF. The CDR3 bases are TGTGCCAGCAGTTTTGGGCGGGGGTTCCTGAGCACAGATACGCAGTATTTT.

CDR3 DNA: TGTGCCAGCAGCACCCCGACAGGGAGGCCCGCAGATACGCAGTATTTT. Protein product: CASSTPTGRPADTQYF. J is TRBJ2-3 and V is TRBV7-9, with D tentatively TRBD1 (7 bases). In germline, CDR1 is SEHNR, CDR2 FQNEAQ (reference sequence). V was cut by 5 bases and J by 4 bases, with 19 bases left in between. CDR3 length: 16 residues. The full variable domain, in which reference TRBV7-9 and TRBJ2-3 provide the parts outside the CDR3, is DTGVSQNPRHKITKRGQNVTFRCDPISEHNRLYWYRQTLGQGPEFLTYFQNEAQLEKSRLLSDRFSAERPKGSFSTLEIQRTEQGDSAMYLCASSTPTGRPADTQYFGPGTRLTVL.

The chain has TRBV7-6 and TRBJ2-1, with D maybe TRBD2 (6 bases). V was clipped by 4 bases and J by 11 bases, with 12 bases between them. Germline values: CDR1 SGHVS, CDR2 FNYEAQ. This CDR3 spans 12 amino acids. CDR3 coding DNA: TGTGCCAGCAGCTCCCTAGCGAGTCAGCAGTTCTTC. Protein: CASSSLASQQFF.

The V and J genes are TRBV30 and TRBJ2-3; D remains ambiguous. Trimming pared 5 bases from V and 1 base from J, leaving 7 bases between. CDR3 length: 12 residues. CDR1 is GTSNPN and CDR2 is SVGIG in the germline V gene (reference sequence). CDR3: CAWGWGTDTQYF. The CDR3 DNA is TGTGCCTGGGGGTGGGGCACAGATACGCAGTATTTT.

The chain couples TRBV29-1 to TRBJ1-3; D uncertain. The CDR3 length is 14 residues. Trimming left V 3 bases short and J 0 bases short, with 9 bases between. Germline V lookup: CDR1 SQVTM, CDR2 ANQGSEA. This chain's CDR3 is CSVEVRSSGNTIYF. As DNA, the CDR3 is TGCAGCGTTGAGGTCCGAAGCTCTGGAAACACCATATATTTT.

The chain combines TRBV27 with TRBJ2-3; 8 bases align to TRBD2. The CDR3 runs to 16 residues. Trimming cost V 5 bases and J 4 bases; bases outside gene matches: 11. Germline V gene lookup returns CDR1 MNHEY and CDR2 SMNVEV (reference sequence). CDR3 nucleotides: TGTGCCAGCAGTATCGGGACTAGTGGGGCAGCAGATACGCAGTATTTT. It encodes CASSIGTSGAADTQYF.

V is TRBV19 and J is TRBJ1-4; D is unresolved. The V and J ends lost 7 bases and 5 bases respectively, with 8 bases between them. The CDR3 has 12 residues. Germline values: CDR1 LNHDA, CDR2 SQIVND (reference sequence). The CDR3 is CASKGENEKLFF. The CDR3 nucleotides are TGTGCCAGTAAGGGTGAGAATGAAAAACTGTTTTTT.

CDR3 in DNA: TGTGCCAGCAGTGAAACCTTGAGCTACGAGCAGTACTTC. Protein product: CASSETLSYEQYF. The chain links TRBV2 to TRBJ2-7; no definite D call. The CDR3 has 13 residues. Germline V gene data show CDR1 as SNHLY and CDR2 as FYNNEI. V was clipped by 2 bases and J by 3 bases, with 8 bases between them.

J is TRBJ1-2 and V is TRBV27, with D maybe TRBD1 (5 bases). This CDR3 has 15 residues. Germline V gives CDR1 MNHEY, CDR2 SMNVEV (reference sequence). The V gene lost 6 bases and the J gene lost 4 bases, with 18 bases spanning the gap. CDR3 in DNA: TGTGCCAGCAGATCAGGCATAAGGGGAGTCTATGGCTACACCTTC. Translation gives CASRSGIRGVYGYTF.